The 20 T cell receptor beta chains given below trace back to one sample, sequenced in a study of T cell changes during pregnancy in multiple sclerosis. Sequencing was performed with immunoSEQ multiplex PCR; in TCRdb, only in-frame clones are kept and a portion is missing. The sample consists of 48,000 or so clones, 85% to 95% of them appearing once. The material was CD4+ T cells from peripheral blood mononuclear cells, obtained in the second trimester of pregnancy. Receptors originate from a female donor in good health, enrolled as a control in a pregnancy study.

The genes are TRBV7-8 and TRBJ1-4; 8 bases map to TRBD1. The CDR3 runs to 17 residues. Trimming cost V 5 bases and J 3 bases; bases outside gene matches: 11. Germline-derived CDR1 and CDR2 are SGHVS and FQNEAQ. CDR3 nucleotides: TGTGCCAGCAGCCTCCGGGACAGGTCCTCCTCTAATGAAAAACTGTTTTTT. Its protein product is CASSLRDRSSSNEKLFF.

In its sample, this clone was seen a few times. The chain is built from TRBV5-1 and TRBJ1-1, with 8 bases lining up with TRBD1. Germline assignment: CDR1 SGHRS and CDR2 YFSETQ. With V trimmed by 4 bases and J by 8 bases, 4 bases remained unmatched. The CDR3 loop spans 12 amino acids. This chain's CDR3 is CASSPRGHEAFF. The CDR3 nucleotides are TGCGCCAGCAGCCCCAGGGGGCACGAAGCTTTCTTT.

The rearrangement links TRBV19 to TRBJ1-5, with 7 bases matching TRBD1. The CDR3 length is 15 residues. With V trimmed by 7 bases and J by 7 bases, 13 bases remained unmatched. The germline V gene encodes CDR1 LNHDA and CDR2 SQIVND (reference sequence). The CDR3 region has the DNA TGTGCCAGTACCCGAGGGGGCCAGGCTCACCAGCCCCAGCATTTT. This translates into CASTRGGQAHQPQHF.

The V and J genes are TRBV30 and TRBJ2-3; no definite D call. Looked up from germline, CDR1 is GTSNPN and CDR2 is SVGIG (reference sequence). The CDR3 covers 17 residues. V dropped 2 bases and J dropped 0 bases, with 18 bases sitting between them. The CDR3 is CAWSPPYGLTSTDTQYF. The CDR3 nucleotides read TGTGCCTGGAGTCCCCCCTACGGTTTGACTAGCACAGATACGCAGTATTTT.

This chain uses TRBV7-2 with TRBJ2-7; D is unresolved. CDR3 length equals 12 residues. Trimming pared 2 bases from V and 6 bases from J, leaving 8 bases between. The germline V gene has CDR1 SGHTA and CDR2 FQGNSA. The chain's CDR3 is CASSLLVGEQYF. CDR3 DNA: TGTGCCAGCAGCTTACTAGTGGGCGAGCAGTACTTC. Filled out from reference TRBV7-2 and TRBJ2-7, the complete variable domain reads GAGVSQSPSNKVTEKGKDVELRCDPISGHTALYWYRQSLGQGLEFLIYFQGNSAPDKSGLPSDRFSAERTGGSVSTLTIQRTQQEDSAVYLCASSLLVGEQYFGPGTRLTVT.

The chain has TRBV18 and TRBJ2-1; a weak D match, TRBD2 (5 bases). V was pared by 2 bases and J by 7 bases, with 6 bases between. There are 12 residues in the CDR3. Per the germline V gene, CDR1 is KGHSH and CDR2 is LQKENI. CDR3 nucleotides: TGTGCCAGCTCACCAAGCGGAAATGAGCAGTTCTTC. This codes for CASSPSGNEQFF. The whole variable domain, filled in from reference TRBV18 and TRBJ2-1, reads NAGVMQNPRHLVRRRGQEARLRCSPMKGHSHVYWYRQLPEEGLKFMVYLQKENIIDESGMPKERFSAEFPKEGPSILRIQQVVRGDSAAYFCASSPSGNEQFFGPGTRLTVL.

This chain joins TRBV28 and TRBJ2-7, with D maybe TRBD1 (8 bases). V was pared by 7 bases and J by 7 bases, with 23 bases between. The CDR3 is made up of 15 amino acids. Germline V CDR1 and CDR2: MDHEN, SYDVKM. The chain's CDR3 is CASTQGGQGAREQYF. CDR3 in DNA: TGTGCCAGCACTCAGGGGGGGCAGGGGGCGCGAGAGCAGTACTTC.

The genes are TRBV29-1 and TRBJ2-1; weak D call: TRBD2 (5 bases). Germline V gene data show CDR1 as SQVTM and CDR2 as ANQGSEA. CDR3 length: 14 residues. CDR3 bases: TGCACCTCTAAGGGTGGGAGAGGGTACAATGAGCAGTTCTTC. Translating gives CTSKGGRGYNEQFF.

The V call is TRBV27, the J call TRBJ2-5, with a weak D call TRBD2 (6 bases). The CDR3 totals 16 residues. Trimming cost V 11 bases and J 1 base, with 23 bases left between them. Germline CDR1 and CDR2: MNHEY and SMNVEV (reference sequence). CDR3 DNA: TGTGCCGCCCTAGGGACTCCGGAATGTGTCCAAGAGACCCAGTACTTC. Amino acid sequence: CAALGTPECVQETQYF.

This clone appeared a single time. This chain uses TRBV5-1 with TRBJ1-1, with D perhaps TRBD1 (6 bases). Germline lookup yields CDR1 SGHRS and CDR2 YFSETQ. The CDR3 covers 14 residues. V was trimmed by 4 bases and J by 5 bases, leaving 15 bases between them. The DNA of the CDR3 is TGCGCCAGCAGCGCGGACAGTCCCTTAACTGAAGCTTTCTTT. Its translation: CASSADSPLTEAFF.

This clone showed up just a few times. The chain combines TRBV6-5 with TRBJ1-2; 9 bases line up with TRBD1. Trimming removed 6 bases from V and 6 bases from J; junction bases left unmatched: 5. CDR3 length equals 13 residues. Germline lookup yields CDR1 MNHEY and CDR2 SVGAGI. The CDR3 loop is CASSLDRGNGYTF. CDR3 in DNA: TGTGCCAGCAGCTTGGACAGGGGCAATGGCTACACCTTC.

The V and J genes are TRBV5-6 and TRBJ1-5; 9 bases are shared with TRBD1. V shed 4 bases and J 5 bases; nucleotides not matched to a gene: 13. Germline lookup yields CDR1 SGHDT and CDR2 YYEEEE. The CDR3 length is 17 residues. CDR3 loop: CASSRGGTGSNHQPQHF. As DNA, the CDR3 is TGTGCCAGCAGCCGGGGGGGGACAGGGTCGAATCATCAGCCCCAGCATTTT.

The chain employs TRBV9 and TRBJ2-7; 8 nucleotides agree with TRBD1. J was trimmed by 0 bases and V by 6 bases; bases with no gene match: 5. Germline V gene lookup returns CDR1 SGDLS and CDR2 YYNGEE. The CDR3 spans 14 residues. The CDR3 protein is CASTPGQDSYEQYF. CDR3 nucleotide sequence: TGTGCCAGCACCCCGGGACAGGACTCCTACGAGCAGTACTTC.

This chain joins TRBV7-9 and TRBJ2-3, with 9 bases matching TRBD1. CDR3 length equals 15 residues. Per germline, CDR1 SEHNR and CDR2 FQNEAQ (reference sequence). J lost 2 bases, V lost 6 bases, and 6 bases had no gene match. In nucleotides, the CDR3 is TGTGCCAGCAGGAACAGGGGGCTGGACACAGATACGCAGTATTTT. The encoded protein is CASRNRGLDTDTQYF.

The DNA for the CDR3 is TGTGCCAGCAGTCACAGGGCAGACCACGAGCAGTACTTC. Translating gives CASSHRADHEQYF. This chain links TRBV4-2 with TRBJ2-7, with D tentatively TRBD1 (6 bases). The CDR3 is 13 amino acids. V gave up 6 bases and J gave up 5 bases, with 14 bases separating them. Germline V CDR1 and CDR2: LGHNA, YNFKEQ.

The chain joins TRBV4-3 to TRBJ1-3, with a possible D match to TRBD1 (5 bases). V was clipped by 0 bases and J by 0 bases, with 6 bases between them. CDR3 length equals 15 residues. Germline CDR1 is LGHNA and CDR2 is YSLEER. The CDR3 region is CASSQDQGSGNTIYF. The CDR3 coding sequence is TGCGCCAGCAGCCAAGATCAGGGCTCTGGAAACACCATATATTTT.

The CDR3 DNA reads as TGTGCCAGCAGTTTGACAGGGCCGCCCGGGGAGCTGTTTTTT. Translated: CASSLTGPPGELFF. The rearrangement joins TRBV28 to TRBJ2-2; 7 positions agree with TRBD1. The CDR3 has 14 amino acids. The J segment lost 6 bases and the V segment lost 3 bases, leaving 4 bases of the junction unmatched. Germline loops: CDR1 MDHEN, CDR2 SYDVKM.

V is TRBV5-4 and J is TRBJ1-3; D uncertain. The germline V gene has CDR1 SGHNT and CDR2 YYREEE (reference sequence). V was cut by 4 bases and J by 4 bases, with 9 bases left in between. This CDR3 region has 13 residues. The CDR3 coding sequence is TGTGCCAGCAGCGTTGGCATGGGAAACACCATATATTTT. It translates to CASSVGMGNTIYF.

The V and J genes are TRBV7-9 and TRBJ2-7, with D perhaps TRBD1 (6 bases). Germline assignment: CDR1 SEHNR and CDR2 FQNEAQ (reference sequence). CDR3 length: 11 residues. V lost 8 bases and J 7 bases, leaving 12 bases between the germline ends. DNA of the CDR3: TGTGCCAGCCCGGACAGACGGGAGCAGTACTTC. Amino acids: CASPDRREQYF.

As for this clone: One junction end disagrees with the germline gene, perhaps due to a read error. The chain recombines TRBV7-7 with TRBJ2-3; 8 bases fit TRBD2. Germline V gene lookup returns CDR1 SSHAT and CDR2 FNYEAQ (reference sequence). There are 15 residues in the CDR3. The CDR3 spells CASSYSGASTDTQYF. CDR3 nucleotide sequence: TGTGCTAGCAGCTATAGCGGGGCTAGCACAGATACGCAGTATTTT.